This TCR beta chain was sequenced during a study of regulatory T cells in long-lasting Graves disease. Study-wide background: Positive TSH receptor antibodies alongside over 5 years of antithyroid drugs were what marked Graves' disease as persistent.

This clonotype was detected ten times or more. Its antigen is as yet unknown. The CDR3 consists of 15 residues. Trimming took off 0 bases at V and 3 bases at J, with 10 bases between the two ends. Germline loops: CDR1 SGHTA, CDR2 FQGNSA. Combining iRepertoire HTBI primers with Arm-PCR of CDR3 regions, the authors built TCR beta libraries. TCRdb itself ran the multiplex PCR reads through MiXCR, one entry per CDR3 protein. Of under 500,000 distinct CDR3 sequences detected, about 20% appear once; the ten largest clones hold around 21%. Time point defined: persistent/refractory GD, antithyroid drugs over 5 years with positive TRAb. PBMCs provided the RNA from which the TCR library was made. In this cohort, patients came from an endocrinology department located in Xi'an, China. Study-level results: Segments TRBV28, TRBJ1-2 and TRBJ2-5 showed preferential usage in persistent disease. Clonotypes that were public and shared totalled approximately 3,000 in persistent patients versus roughly 1,000 in new patients.

This sequence was found in a female donor with Graves disease. This material consisted of peripheral blood mononuclear cells (PBMCs), taken when the disease was refractory, from a patient treated with antithyroid drugs. This chain connects TRBV7-2 to TRBJ2-3; TRBD2 is a possible D gene (6 bases). The CDR3 sequence: CASSLAGGRTDTQYF. For the CDR3, the DNA is TGTGCCAGCAGCTTAGCCGGGGGACGAACAGATACGCAGTATTTT.